One and the same sample provided the 13 T cell receptor beta chains below, sequenced in a study of T cells after yellow fever vaccination. In TCRdb, the 5' RACE reads were re-called with MiXCR into one record per CDR3 protein. The data show 230,000 or so distinct CDR3 sequences, 3.6% seen once. The source was PBMCs, collected 15 days after the yellow fever booster vaccination. These receptors were collected from a man between 18 and 29 years old who received the YFV17D yellow fever vaccine.

V usage is TRBV20-1 and J usage is TRBJ2-3; TRBD2 is a possible D gene (7 bases). The germline V gene encodes CDR1 DFQATT and CDR2 SNEGSKA (reference sequence). Trimming shortened V by 1 base and J by 5 bases, and 19 bases separated the two germline ends. This CDR3 region has 16 residues. CDR3 sequence: CSARVLRGGLGDTQYF. CDR3 DNA sequence: TGCAGTGCTAGAGTATTAAGGGGGGGCCTCGGAGATACGCAGTATTTT.

There are many counts of this clonotype. The rearrangement joins TRBV20-1 to TRBJ2-7; D possibly corresponds to TRBD1 (6 bases). This CDR3 comprises 15 residues. Germline values: CDR1 DFQATT, CDR2 SNEGSKA (reference sequence). V lost 0 bases, J lost 0 bases, and 12 bases lay in between. The CDR3 DNA follows: TGCAGTGCTAGAGACCCCCGACAGGACTCCTACGAGCAGTACGTC. It is translated as CSARDPRQDSYEQYV.

This clonotype was seen ten or more times. The chain employs TRBV20-1 and TRBJ1-2, with D possibly matching TRBD1 (5 bases). CDR3 length equals 13 residues. Per germline, CDR1 DFQATT and CDR2 SNEGSKA (reference sequence). Trimming removed 4 bases from V and 0 bases from J, with 9 bases in between. The CDR3 here is CSATGLANYGYTF. CDR3 DNA sequence: TGCAGTGCTACAGGGTTAGCTAACTATGGCTACACCTTC.

There are many counts of this clonotype. This chain links TRBV27 with TRBJ1-6, with 8 bases matching TRBD1. CDR3 size: 14 residues. CDR1 MNHEY and CDR2 SMNVEV come from the germline V gene (reference sequence). Trimming at V came to 4 bases and at J to 8 bases, leaving 4 bases not matched to a gene. The CDR3 bases are TGTGCCAGCAGTTACAGGGGGGAATATTCACCCCTCCACTTT. As protein: CASSYRGEYSPLHF.

At least ten counts were recorded for this clonotype. This chain joins TRBV29-1 and TRBJ2-1, with D possibly being TRBD2 (7 bases). The CDR3 spans 13 residues. Germline CDR1 and CDR2: SQVTM and ANQGSEA. V was clipped by 6 bases and J by 7 bases, with 16 bases between them. This chain's CDR3 is CSVAMGRGNEQFF. DNA for the CDR3: TGCAGCGTCGCGATGGGGAGGGGGAATGAGCAGTTCTTC.

This clonotype appeared many times. The chain joins TRBV28 to TRBJ2-1, with D perhaps matching TRBD1 (6 bases). Germline CDR1 MDHEN, CDR2 SYDVKM. This CDR3 spans 12 amino acids. V lost 6 bases to trimming and J lost 15 bases, with 18 bases between them. This chain's CDR3 is CASRFQGYMPFF. The CDR3 DNA is TGTGCCAGCAGGTTCCAGGGGTATATGCCGTTCTTC.

This clonotype was recorded at least ten times. The V gene is TRBV6-6, the J gene TRBJ1-5; TRBD1 matches 8 bases. V was pared by 6 bases and J by 3 bases, with 7 bases of the junction left unmatched. CDR1 MNHNY and CDR2 SVGAGI come from the germline V gene (reference sequence). The CDR3 covers 15 residues. CDR3 coding DNA: TGTGCCAGCAGAGAACGGACAGGGCACAATCAGCCCCAGCATTTT. It encodes CASRERTGHNQPQHF.

This clonotype has ten or more counts. V gene TRBV5-1 combines with J gene TRBJ1-4; D unresolved. In germline, CDR1 is SGHRS, CDR2 YFSETQ. The CDR3 is 16 residues long. The V end was cut by 0 bases, the J end by 7 bases, with 16 bases between. The CDR3 region is CASSLGFLGIVEKLFF. In DNA, the CDR3 is TGCGCCAGCAGCTTGGGATTTCTGGGTATAGTTGAAAAACTGTTTTTT.

This clonotype occurred many times. The V gene is TRBV5-1, the J gene TRBJ2-5; 8 bases agree with TRBD2. This CDR3 comprises 14 residues. Unmatched junction bases numbered 2, after V lost 2 bases and J lost 2 bases. Germline values: CDR1 SGHRS, CDR2 YFSETQ. The CDR3 loop reads CASSLAGEQETQYF. DNA of the CDR3: TGCGCCAGCAGCTTAGCGGGGGAGCAAGAGACCCAGTACTTC.

This clonotype was counted many times. This chain connects TRBV7-7 to TRBJ2-3, with D possibly being TRBD2 (6 bases). Per germline, CDR1 SSHAT and CDR2 FNYEAQ (reference sequence). V lost 3 bases and J 5 bases, leaving 12 bases between the germline ends. The CDR3 consists of 14 residues. CDR3 amino acids: CASSLSSSGDTQYF. The DNA of the CDR3 is TGTGCCAGCAGCTTGTCGAGTAGCGGAGATACGCAGTATTTT.

This clonotype was counted ten times or more. The genes are TRBV4-2 and TRBJ2-1, with D unclear. V lost 1 base and J lost 6, with 10 bases in between. The CDR3 consists of 14 residues. Germline V lookup: CDR1 LGHNA, CDR2 YNFKEQ. The CDR3 region has the DNA TGTGCCAGCAGCCAAGCGCTTTACTCCAATGAGCAGTTCTTC. Protein: CASSQALYSNEQFF.

Notes on this clonotype: This may be a read error: a much more frequent sequence differs by one nucleotide. J is TRBJ2-5 and V is TRBV2; D possibly corresponds to TRBD2 (6 bases). This CDR3 spans 12 amino acids. Trimming pared 8 bases from V and 2 bases from J, leaving 9 bases between. Per the germline V gene, CDR1 is SNHLY and CDR2 is FYNNEI. The CDR3 reads CASGGKQETQYF. CDR3 in DNA: TGTGCCAGCGGGGGGAAACAAGAGACCCAGTACTTC.

The chain is built from TRBV12-3 or TRBV12-4 and TRBJ2-3, with 8 bases fitting TRBD1. The trim removed 5 bases at V and 0 bases at J, leaving 4 bases unmatched. The CDR3 contains 15 residues. The CDR3 loop reads CASSPGGSSTDTQYF. The CDR3, as DNA: TGTGCCAGCAGTCCAGGGGGCTCTAGCACAGATACGCAGTATTTT.